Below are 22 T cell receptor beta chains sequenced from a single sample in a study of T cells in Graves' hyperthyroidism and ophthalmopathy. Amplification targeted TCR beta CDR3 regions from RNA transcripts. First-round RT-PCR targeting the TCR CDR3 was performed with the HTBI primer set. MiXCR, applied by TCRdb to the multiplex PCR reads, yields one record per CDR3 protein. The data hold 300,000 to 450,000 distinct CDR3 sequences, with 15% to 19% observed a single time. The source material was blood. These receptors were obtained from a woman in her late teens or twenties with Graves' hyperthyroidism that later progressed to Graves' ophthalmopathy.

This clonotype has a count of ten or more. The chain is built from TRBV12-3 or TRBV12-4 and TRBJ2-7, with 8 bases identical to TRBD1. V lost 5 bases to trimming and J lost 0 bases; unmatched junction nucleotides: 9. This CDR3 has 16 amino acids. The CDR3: CASSKIRDRTSYEQYF. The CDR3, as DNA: TGTGCCAGCAGTAAAATCCGGGACAGGACCTCCTACGAGCAGTACTTC.

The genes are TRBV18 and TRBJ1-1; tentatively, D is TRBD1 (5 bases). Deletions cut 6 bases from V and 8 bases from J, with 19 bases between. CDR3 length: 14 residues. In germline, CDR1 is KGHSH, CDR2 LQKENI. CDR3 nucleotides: TGTGCCAGCTCCCTTTCGACCGACAGTACAGAAGCTTTCTTT. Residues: CASSLSTDSTEAFF.

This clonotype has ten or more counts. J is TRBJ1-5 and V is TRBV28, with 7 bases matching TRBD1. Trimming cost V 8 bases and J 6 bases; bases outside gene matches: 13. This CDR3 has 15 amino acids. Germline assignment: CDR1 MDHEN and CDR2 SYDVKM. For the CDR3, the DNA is TGTGCCAGCCGCCGGACAGACAGGGCCACTCAGCCCCAGCATTTT. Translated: CASRRTDRATQPQHF.

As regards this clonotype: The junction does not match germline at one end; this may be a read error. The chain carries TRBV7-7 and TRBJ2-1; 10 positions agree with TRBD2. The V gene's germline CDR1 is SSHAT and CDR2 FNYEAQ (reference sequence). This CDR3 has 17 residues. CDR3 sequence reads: CASSLRPGLAFYNEQFF. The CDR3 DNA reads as TGTGCTAGCAGCCTTCGCCCGGGACTAGCGTTCTACAATGAGCAGTTCTTC.

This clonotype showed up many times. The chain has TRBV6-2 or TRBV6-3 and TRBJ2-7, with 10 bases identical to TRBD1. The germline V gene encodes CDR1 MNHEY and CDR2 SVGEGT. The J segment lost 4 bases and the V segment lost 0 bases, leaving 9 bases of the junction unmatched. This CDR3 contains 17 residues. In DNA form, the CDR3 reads TGTGCCAGCAGTTACTCTGTCGGGACAGGGGATTCTTACGAGCAGTACTTC. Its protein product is CASSYSVGTGDSYEQYF.

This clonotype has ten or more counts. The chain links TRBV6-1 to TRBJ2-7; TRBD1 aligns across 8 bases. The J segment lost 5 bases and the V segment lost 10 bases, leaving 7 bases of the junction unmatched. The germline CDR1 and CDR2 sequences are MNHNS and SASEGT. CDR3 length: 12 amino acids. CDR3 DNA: TGTGCCACCAGACAGGGGCGGCACGAGCAGTACTTC. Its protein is CATRQGRHEQYF.

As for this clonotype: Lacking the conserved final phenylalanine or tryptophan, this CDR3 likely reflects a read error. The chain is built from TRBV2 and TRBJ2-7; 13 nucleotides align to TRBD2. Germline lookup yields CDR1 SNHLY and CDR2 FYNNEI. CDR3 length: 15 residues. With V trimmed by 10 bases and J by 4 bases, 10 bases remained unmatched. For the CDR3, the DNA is TGTGCCATCAGCCCGGGACTAGCGGGGTTTTACGAGCAGTACCTC. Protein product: CAISPGLAGFYEQYL.

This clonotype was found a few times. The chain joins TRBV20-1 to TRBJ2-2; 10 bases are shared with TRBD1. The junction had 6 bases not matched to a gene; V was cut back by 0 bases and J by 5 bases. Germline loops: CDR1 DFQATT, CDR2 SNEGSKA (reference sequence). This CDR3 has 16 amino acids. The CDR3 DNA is TGCAGTGCTAGAGAGGCTGACAGGGGGCGGACCGGGGAGCTGTTTTTT. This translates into CSAREADRGRTGELFF.

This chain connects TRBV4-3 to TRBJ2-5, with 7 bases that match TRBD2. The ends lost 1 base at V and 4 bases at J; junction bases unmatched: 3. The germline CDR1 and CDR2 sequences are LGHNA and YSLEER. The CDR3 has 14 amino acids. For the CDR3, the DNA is TGCGCCAGCAGCCAAGGGGCTAGCGGAGAGACCCAGTACTTC. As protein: CASSQGASGETQYF.

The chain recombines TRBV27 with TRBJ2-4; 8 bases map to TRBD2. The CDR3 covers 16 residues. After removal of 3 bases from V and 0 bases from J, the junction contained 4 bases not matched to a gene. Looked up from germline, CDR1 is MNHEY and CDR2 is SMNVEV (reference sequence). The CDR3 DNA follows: TGTGCCAGCAGTTTCCCTAGCGGGCTAGCCAAAAACATTCAGTACTTC. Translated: CASSFPSGLAKNIQYF.

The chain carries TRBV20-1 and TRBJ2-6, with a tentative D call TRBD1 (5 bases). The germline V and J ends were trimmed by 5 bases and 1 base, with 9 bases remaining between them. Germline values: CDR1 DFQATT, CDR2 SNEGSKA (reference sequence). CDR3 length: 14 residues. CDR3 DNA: TGCAGTGCTCTTACAGGATCTGGGGCCAACGTCCTGACTTTC. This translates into CSALTGSGANVLTF.

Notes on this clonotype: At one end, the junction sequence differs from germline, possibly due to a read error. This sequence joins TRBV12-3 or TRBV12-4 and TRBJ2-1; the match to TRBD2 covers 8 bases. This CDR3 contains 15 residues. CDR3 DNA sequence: TGTGCCAGCACCCGGACTAGCAGCTCCTACAGTGAGCAGTTCTTC. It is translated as CASTRTSSSYSEQFF.

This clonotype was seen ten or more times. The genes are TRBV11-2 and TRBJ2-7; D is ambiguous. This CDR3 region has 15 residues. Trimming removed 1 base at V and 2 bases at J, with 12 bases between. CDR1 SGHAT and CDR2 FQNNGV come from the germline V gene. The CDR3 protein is CASSLAGIGTYEQYF. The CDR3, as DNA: TGTGCCAGCAGCTTAGCTGGAATTGGCACCTACGAGCAGTACTTC.

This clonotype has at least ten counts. CDR3 nucleotides: TGTGCCAGCAGTCCCAGACCCGGGACAGGAGGGCCGCTAGGGTATGGCTACACCTTC. It specifies CASSPRPGTGGPLGYGYTF. The V gene is TRBV28, the J gene TRBJ1-2; 8 nucleotides line up with TRBD1. The V gene's germline CDR1 is MDHEN and CDR2 SYDVKM. The CDR3 consists of 19 residues. The ends lost 5 bases at V and 5 bases at J; junction bases unmatched: 22.

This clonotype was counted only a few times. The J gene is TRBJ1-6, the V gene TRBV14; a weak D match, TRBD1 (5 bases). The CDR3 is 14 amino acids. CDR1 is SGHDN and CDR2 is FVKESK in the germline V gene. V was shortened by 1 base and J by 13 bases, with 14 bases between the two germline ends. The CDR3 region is CASSQVQGVSPLHF. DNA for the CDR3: TGTGCCAGCAGCCAAGTTCAGGGTGTCTCCCCCCTCCACTTT.

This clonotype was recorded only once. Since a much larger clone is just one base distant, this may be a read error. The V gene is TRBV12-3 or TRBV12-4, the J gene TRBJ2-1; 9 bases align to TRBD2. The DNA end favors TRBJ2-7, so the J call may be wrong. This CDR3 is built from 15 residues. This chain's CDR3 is CASGIAGEVGNEQYF. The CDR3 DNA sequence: TGTGCCAGCGGTATAGCGGGAGAAGTAGGTAATGAGCAGTACTTC.

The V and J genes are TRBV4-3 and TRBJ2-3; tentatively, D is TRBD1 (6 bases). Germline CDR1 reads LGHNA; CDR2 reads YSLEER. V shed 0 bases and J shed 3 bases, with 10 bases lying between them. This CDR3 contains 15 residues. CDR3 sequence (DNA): TGCGCCAGCAGCCAAGATCCCAGGGGAACAGATACGCAGTATTTT. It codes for CASSQDPRGTDTQYF.

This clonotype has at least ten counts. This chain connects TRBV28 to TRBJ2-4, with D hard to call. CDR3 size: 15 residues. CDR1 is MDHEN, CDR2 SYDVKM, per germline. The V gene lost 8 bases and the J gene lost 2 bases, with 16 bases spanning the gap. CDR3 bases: TGTGCCAGCGCGGTCCAATTGGGGACCAAAAACATTCAGTACTTC. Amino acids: CASAVQLGTKNIQYF.

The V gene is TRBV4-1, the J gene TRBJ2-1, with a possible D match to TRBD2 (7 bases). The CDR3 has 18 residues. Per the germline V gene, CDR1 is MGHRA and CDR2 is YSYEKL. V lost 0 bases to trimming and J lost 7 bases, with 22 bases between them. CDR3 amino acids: CASSQDDPRGGGPNEQFF. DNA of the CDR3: TGCGCCAGCAGCCAAGATGACCCCCGAGGGGGAGGGCCGAATGAGCAGTTCTTC.

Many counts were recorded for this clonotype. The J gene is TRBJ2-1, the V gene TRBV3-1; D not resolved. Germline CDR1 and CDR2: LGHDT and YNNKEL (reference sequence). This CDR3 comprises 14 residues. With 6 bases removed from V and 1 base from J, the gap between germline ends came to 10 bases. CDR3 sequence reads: CASSPTWSYNEQFF. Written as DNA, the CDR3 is TGTGCCAGCAGTCCCACTTGGTCCTACAATGAGCAGTTCTTC.

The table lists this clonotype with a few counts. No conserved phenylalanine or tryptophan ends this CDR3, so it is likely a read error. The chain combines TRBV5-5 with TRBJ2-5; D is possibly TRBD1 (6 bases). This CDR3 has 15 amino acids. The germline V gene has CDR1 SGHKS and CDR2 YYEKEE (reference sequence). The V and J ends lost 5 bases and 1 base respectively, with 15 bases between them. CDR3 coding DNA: TGTGCCAGCAGGCCCGGGACAAGCAGCCAAGAGACCCAGTACCTC. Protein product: CASRPGTSSQETQYL.

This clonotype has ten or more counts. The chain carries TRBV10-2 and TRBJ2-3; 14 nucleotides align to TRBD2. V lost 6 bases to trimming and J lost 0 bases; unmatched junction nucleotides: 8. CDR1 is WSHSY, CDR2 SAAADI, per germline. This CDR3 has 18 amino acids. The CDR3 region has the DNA TGCGCCAGCAGGGCCGGGACTAGCGGGAGCACTAGCACAGATACGCAGTATTTT. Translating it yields CASRAGTSGSTSTDTQYF.